This T cell receptor (beta chain) is drawn from a study of T cells in Graves' hyperthyroidism and ophthalmopathy. RNA transcripts gave rise to amplified TCR beta CDR3 regions. HTBI primers were used for first-round RT-PCR of the TCR CDR3. TCRdb recomputed calls from the multiplex PCR reads with MiXCR, one row per CDR3 protein. Here the sample spans approximately 410,000 distinct CDR3 sequences, roughly 15% being singletons. The CDR3 runs to 12 residues. The V end lost 5 bases, the J end lost 4 bases, and 11 bases lay between the germline ends. Germline CDR1 DFQATT, CDR2 SNEGSKA (reference sequence). Each diagnosis was grounded in clinical symptoms, serum thyroxine and TRAb, thyroid ultrasound, and orbital computed tomography. The PBMCs were taken from less than 11 ml of fresh peripheral blood.

This clonotype originated in a woman under 30 with Graves' hyperthyroidism. The sequenced sample consisted of blood. The chain recombines TRBV20-1 with TRBJ1-1; D call uncertain. CDR3: CSAPVGTTEAFF. DNA for the CDR3: TGCAGTGCTCCGGTGGGTACCACTGAAGCTTTCTTT.